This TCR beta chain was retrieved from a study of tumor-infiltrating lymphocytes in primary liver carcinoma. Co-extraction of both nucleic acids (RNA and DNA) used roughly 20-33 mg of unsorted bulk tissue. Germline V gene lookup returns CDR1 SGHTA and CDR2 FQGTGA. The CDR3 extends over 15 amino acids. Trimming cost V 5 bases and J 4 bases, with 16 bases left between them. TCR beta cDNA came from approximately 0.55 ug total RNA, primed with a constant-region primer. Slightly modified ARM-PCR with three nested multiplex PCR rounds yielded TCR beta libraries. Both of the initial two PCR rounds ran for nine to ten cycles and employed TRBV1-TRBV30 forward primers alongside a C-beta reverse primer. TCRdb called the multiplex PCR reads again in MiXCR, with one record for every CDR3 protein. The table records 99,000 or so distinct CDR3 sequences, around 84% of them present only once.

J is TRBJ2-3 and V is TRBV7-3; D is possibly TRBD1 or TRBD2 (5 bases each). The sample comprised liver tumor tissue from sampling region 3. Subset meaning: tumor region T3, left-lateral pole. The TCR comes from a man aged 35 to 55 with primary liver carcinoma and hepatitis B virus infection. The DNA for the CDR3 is TGTGCCAGCAGCCTCGGGGCTTTTAGTTCAGATACGCAGTATTTT. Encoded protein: CASSLGAFSSDTQYF.